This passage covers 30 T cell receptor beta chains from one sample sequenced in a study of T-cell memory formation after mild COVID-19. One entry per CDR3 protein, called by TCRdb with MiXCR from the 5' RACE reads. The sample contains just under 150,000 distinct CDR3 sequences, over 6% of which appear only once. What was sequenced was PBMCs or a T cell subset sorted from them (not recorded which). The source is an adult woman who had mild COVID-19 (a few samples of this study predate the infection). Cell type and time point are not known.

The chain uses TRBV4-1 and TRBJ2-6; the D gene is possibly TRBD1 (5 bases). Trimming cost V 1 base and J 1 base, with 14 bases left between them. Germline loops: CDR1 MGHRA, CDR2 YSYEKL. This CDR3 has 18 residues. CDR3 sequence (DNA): TGCGCCAGCAGCCAAGCTGGACAACGTGGATCTGGGGCCAACGTCCTGACTTTC. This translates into CASSQAGQRGSGANVLTF.

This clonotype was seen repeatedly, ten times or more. The CDR3 DNA reads as TGTGCCAGCAGTTACTCCGGGACTCCAAGATCCACCGGGGAGCTGTTTTTT. Residues: CASSYSGTPRSTGELFF. The chain uses TRBV6-5 and TRBJ2-2, with D possibly matching TRBD2 (6 bases). Germline V gene data show CDR1 as MNHEY and CDR2 as SVGAGI. V was pared by 0 bases and J by 4 bases, with 15 bases between. The length of the CDR3 is 17 residues.

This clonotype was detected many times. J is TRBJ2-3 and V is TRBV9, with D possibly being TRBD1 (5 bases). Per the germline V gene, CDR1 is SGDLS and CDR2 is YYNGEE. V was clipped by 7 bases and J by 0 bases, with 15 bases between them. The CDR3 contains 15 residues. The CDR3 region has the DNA TGTGCCAGCTCCTTGTATCCAGGGAGCACAGATACGCAGTATTTT. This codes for CASSLYPGSTDTQYF. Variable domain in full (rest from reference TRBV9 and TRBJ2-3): DSGVTQTPKHLITATGQRVTLRCSPRSGDLSVYWYQQSLDQGLQFLIQYYNGEERAKGNILERFSAQQFPDLHSELNLSSLELGDSALYFCASSLYPGSTDTQYFGPGTRLTVL.

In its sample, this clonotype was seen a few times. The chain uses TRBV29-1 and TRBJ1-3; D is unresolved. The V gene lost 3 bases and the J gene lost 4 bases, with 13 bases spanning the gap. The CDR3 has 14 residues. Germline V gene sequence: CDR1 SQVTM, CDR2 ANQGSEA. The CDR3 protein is CSVDLSPQGNTIYF. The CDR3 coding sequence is TGCAGCGTTGACCTTTCCCCCCAAGGAAACACCATATATTTT.

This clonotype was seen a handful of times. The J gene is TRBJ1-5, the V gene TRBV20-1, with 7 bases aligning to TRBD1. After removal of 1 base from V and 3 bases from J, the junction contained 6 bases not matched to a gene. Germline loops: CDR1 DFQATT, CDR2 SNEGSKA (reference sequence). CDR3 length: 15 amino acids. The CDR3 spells CSARVSGGNNQPQHF. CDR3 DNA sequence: TGCAGTGCTAGAGTGTCAGGGGGAAACAATCAGCCCCAGCATTTT.

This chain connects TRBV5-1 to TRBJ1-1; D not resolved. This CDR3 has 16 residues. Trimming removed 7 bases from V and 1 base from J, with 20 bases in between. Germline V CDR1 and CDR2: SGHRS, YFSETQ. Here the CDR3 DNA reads TGCGCCAGCCACGCAAGGGCAGGTTCGGGGAACACTGAAGCTTTCTTT. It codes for CASHARAGSGNTEAFF.

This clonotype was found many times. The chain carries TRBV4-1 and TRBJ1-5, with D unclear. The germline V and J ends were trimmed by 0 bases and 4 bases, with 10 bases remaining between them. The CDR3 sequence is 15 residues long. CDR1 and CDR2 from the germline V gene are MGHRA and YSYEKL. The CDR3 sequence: CASSQDGQYNQPQHF. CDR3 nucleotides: TGCGCCAGCAGCCAAGATGGGCAGTATAATCAGCCCCAGCATTTT.

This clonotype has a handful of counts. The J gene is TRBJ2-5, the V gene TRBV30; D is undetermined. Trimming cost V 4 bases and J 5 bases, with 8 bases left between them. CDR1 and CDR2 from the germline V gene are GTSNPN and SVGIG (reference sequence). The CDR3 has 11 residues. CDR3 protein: CAWTSGETQYF. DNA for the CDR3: TGTGCCTGGACAAGTGGGGAGACCCAGTACTTC.

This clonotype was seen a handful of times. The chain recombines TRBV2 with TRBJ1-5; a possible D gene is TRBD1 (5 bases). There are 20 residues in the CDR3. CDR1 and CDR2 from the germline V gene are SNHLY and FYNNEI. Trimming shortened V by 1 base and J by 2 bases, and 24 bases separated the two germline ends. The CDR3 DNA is TGTGCCAGCAGTGAAGTGTGGGCAGGGTCCCTGCTTAAGCGCAATCAGCCCCAGCATTTT. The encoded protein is CASSEVWAGSLLKRNQPQHF.

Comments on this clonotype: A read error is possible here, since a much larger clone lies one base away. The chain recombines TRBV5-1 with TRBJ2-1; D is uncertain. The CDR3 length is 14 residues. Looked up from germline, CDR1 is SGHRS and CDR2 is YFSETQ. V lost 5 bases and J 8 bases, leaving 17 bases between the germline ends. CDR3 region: CASSFGSPWDEQFF. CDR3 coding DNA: TGCGCCAGCAGTTTTGGATCTCCGTGGGATGAGCAGTTCTTC. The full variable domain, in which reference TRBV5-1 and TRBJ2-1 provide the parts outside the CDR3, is KAGVTQTPRYLIKTRGQQVTLSCSPISGHRSVSWYQQTPGQGLQFLFEYFSETQRNKGNFPGRFSGRQFSNSRSEMNVSTLELGDSALYLCASSFGSPWDEQFFGPGTRLTVL.

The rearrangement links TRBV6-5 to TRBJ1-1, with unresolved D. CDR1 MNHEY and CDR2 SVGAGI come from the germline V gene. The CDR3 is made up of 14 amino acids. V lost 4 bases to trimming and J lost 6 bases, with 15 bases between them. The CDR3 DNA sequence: TGTGCCAGCAGTTCCCTTTCCTTGTGGCCTGAAGCTTTCTTT. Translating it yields CASSSLSLWPEAFF.

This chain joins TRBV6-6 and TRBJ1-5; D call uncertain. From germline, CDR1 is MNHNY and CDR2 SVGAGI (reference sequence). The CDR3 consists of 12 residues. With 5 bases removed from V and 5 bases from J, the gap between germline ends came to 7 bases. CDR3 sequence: CASSNGDQPQHF. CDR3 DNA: TGTGCCAGCAGTAACGGAGATCAGCCCCAGCATTTT.

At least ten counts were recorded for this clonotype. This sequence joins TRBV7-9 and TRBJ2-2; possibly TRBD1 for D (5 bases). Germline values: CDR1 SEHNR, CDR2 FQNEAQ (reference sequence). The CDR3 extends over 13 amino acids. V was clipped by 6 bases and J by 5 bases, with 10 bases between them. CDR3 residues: CASRLQETGELFF. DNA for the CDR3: TGTGCCAGCAGACTACAGGAGACCGGGGAGCTGTTTTTT.

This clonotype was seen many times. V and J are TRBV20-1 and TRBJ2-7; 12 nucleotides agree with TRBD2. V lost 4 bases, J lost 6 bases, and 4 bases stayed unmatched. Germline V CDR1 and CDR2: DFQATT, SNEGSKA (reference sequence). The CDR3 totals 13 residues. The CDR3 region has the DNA TGCAGTGCTACCTTACTAGCGGGGGGCGAGCAGTACTTC. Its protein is CSATLLAGGEQYF.

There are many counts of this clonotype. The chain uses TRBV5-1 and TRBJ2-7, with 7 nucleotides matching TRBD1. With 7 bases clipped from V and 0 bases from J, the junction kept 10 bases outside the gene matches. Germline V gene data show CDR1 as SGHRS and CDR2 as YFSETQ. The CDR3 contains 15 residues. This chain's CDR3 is CASCHGTANSYEQYF. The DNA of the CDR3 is TGCGCCAGCTGCCACGGGACAGCAAACTCCTACGAGCAGTACTTC.

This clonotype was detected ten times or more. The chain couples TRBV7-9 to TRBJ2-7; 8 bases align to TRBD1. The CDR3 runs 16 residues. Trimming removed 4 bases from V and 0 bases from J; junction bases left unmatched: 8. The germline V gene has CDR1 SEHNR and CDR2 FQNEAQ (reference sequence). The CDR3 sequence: CASSSRRDRSSYEQYF. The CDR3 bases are TGTGCCAGCAGCTCGAGACGGGACAGGAGCTCCTACGAGCAGTACTTC.

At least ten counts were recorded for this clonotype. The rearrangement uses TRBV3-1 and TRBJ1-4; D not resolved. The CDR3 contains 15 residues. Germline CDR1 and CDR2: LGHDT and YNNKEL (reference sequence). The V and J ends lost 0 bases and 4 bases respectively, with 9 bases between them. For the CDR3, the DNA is TGTGCCAGCAGCCAAGATCCTGGGATTAATGAAAAACTGTTTTTT. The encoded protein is CASSQDPGINEKLFF.

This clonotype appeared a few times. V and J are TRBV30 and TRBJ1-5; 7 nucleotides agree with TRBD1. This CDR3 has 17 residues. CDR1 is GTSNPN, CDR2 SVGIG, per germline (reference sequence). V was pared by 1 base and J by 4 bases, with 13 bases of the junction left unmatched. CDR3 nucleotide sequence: TGTGCCTGGAGTGCCAGAGACTCCGACAGGGCGAATCAGCCCCAGCATTTT. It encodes CAWSARDSDRANQPQHF.

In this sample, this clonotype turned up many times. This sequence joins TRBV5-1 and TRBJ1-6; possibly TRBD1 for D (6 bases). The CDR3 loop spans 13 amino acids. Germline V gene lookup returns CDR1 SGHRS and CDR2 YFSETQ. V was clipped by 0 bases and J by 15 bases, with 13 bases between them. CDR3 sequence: CASSLGGQSYLHF. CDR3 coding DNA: TGCGCCAGCAGCTTGGGGGGACAATCGTACCTCCACTTT.

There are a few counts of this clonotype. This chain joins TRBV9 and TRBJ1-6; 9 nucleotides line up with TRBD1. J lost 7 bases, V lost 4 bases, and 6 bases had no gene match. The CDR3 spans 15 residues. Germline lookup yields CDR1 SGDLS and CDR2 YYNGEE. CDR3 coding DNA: TGTGCCAGCAGCCCACAGGGGGCCCGGAATTCACCCCTCCACTTT. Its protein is CASSPQGARNSPLHF.

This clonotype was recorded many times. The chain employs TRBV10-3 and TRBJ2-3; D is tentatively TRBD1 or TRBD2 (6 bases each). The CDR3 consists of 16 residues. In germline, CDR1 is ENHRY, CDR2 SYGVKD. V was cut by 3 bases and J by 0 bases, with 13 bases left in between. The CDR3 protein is CAISEERGPSTDTQYF. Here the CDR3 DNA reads TGTGCCATCAGTGAAGAACGGGGGCCTAGCACAGATACGCAGTATTTT.

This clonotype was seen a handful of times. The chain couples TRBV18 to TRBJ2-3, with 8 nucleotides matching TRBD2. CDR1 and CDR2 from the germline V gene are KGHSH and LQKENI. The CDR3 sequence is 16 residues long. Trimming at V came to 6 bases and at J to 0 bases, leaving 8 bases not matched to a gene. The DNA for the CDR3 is TGTGCCAGCTCCGCACAGGCTAGCGGGAGCACAGATACGCAGTATTTT. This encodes CASSAQASGSTDTQYF.

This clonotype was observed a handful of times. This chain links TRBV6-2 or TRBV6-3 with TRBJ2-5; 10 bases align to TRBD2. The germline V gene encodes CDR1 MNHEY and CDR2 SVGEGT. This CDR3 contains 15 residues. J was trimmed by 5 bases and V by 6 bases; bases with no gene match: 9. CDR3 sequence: CASRASGGPGETQYF. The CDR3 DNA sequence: TGTGCCAGCAGAGCTAGCGGGGGCCCTGGGGAGACCCAGTACTTC.

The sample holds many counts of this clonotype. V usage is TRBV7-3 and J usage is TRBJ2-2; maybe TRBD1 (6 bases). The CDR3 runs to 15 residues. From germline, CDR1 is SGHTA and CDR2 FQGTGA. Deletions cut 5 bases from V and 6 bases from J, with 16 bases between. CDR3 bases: TGTGCCAGCAGCCCCCTACAGGGTTCGGCCGGGGAGCTGTTTTTT. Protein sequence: CASSPLQGSAGELFF.

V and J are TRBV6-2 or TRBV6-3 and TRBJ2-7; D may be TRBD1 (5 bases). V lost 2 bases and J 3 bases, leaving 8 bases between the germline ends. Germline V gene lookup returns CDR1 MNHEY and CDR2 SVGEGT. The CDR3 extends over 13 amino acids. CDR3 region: CASSYPQGYEQYF. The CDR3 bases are TGTGCCAGCAGTTACCCGCAGGGCTACGAGCAGTACTTC.

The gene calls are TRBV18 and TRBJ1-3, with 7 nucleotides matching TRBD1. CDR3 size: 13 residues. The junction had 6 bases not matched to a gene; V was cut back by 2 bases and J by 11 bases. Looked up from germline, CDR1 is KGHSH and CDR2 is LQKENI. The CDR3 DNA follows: TGTGCCAGCTCACCAGTCCAGGGGGACGCCATATATTTT. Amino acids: CASSPVQGDAIYF.

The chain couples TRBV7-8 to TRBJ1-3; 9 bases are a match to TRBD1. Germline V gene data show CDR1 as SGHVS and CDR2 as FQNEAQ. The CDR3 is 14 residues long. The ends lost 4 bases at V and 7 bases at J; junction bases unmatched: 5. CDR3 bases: TGTGCCAGCAGCTCGACAGGGGGAGGGAACACCATATATTTT. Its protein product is CASSSTGGGNTIYF.

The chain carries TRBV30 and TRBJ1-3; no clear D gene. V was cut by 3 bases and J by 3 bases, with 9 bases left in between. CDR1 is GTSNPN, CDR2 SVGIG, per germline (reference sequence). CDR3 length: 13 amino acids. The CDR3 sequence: CAWSEGIGNTIYF. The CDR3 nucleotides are TGTGCCTGGAGCGAAGGAATTGGAAACACCATATATTTT. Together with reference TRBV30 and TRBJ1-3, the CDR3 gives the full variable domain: SQTIHQWPATLVQPVGSPLSLECTVEGTSNPNLYWYRQAAGRGLQLLFYSVGIGQISSEVPQNLSASRPQDRQFILSSKKLLLSDSGFYLCAWSEGIGNTIYFGEGSWLTVV.

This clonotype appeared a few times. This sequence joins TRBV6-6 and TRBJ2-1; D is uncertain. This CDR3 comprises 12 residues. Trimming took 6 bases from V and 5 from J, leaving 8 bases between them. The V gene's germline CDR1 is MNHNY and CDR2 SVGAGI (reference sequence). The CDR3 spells CASRPQHNEQFF. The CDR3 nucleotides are TGTGCCAGCAGGCCGCAACACAATGAGCAGTTCTTC.

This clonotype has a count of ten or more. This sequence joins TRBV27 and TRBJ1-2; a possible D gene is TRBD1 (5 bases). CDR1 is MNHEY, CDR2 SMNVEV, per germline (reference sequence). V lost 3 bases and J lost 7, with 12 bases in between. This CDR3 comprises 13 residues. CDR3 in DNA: TGTGCCAGCAGTTTTTCGGGGGTTGGTGGCTACACCTTC. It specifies CASSFSGVGGYTF.